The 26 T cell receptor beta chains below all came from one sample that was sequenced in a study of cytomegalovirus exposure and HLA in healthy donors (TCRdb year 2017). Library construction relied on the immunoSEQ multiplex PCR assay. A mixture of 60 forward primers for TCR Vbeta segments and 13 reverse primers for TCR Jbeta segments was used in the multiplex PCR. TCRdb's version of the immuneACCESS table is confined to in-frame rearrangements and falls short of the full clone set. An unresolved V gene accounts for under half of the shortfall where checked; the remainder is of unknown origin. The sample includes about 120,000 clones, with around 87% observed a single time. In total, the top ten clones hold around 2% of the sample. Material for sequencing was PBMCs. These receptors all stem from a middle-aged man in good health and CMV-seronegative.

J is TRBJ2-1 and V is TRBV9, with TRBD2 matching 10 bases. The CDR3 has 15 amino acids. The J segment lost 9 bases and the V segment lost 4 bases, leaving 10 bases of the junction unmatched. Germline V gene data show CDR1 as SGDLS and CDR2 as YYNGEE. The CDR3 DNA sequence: TGTGCCAGCAGCCAACTAGCGGGGTCTACAATTGAGCAGTTCTTC. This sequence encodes CASSQLAGSTIEQFF.

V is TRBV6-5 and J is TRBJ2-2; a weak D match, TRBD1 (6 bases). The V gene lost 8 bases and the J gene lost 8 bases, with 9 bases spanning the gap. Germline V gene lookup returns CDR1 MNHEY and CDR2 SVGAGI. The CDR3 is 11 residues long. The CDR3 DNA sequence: TGTGCCAGCGTGGGGGCAGGGGAGCTGTTTTTT. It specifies CASVGAGELFF.

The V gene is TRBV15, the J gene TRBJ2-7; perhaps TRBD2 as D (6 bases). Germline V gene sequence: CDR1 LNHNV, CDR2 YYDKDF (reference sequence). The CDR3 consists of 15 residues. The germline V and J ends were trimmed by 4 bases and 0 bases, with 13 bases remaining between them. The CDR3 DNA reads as TGTGCCACCAGCACGAAAAGCGGGCTCTCCTACGAGCAGTACTTC. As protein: CATSTKSGLSYEQYF.

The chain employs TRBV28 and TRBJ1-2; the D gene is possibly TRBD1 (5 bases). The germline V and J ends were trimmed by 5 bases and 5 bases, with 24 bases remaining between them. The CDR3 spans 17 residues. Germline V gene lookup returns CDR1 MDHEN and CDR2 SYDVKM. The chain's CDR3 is CASSPSGGPHERYGYTF. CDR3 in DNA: TGTGCCAGCAGTCCATCCGGGGGTCCCCACGAAAGGTATGGCTACACCTTC.

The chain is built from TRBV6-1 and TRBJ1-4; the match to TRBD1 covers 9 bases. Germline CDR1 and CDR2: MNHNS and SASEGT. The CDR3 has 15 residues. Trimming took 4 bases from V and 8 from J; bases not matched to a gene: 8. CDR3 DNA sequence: TGTGCCAGCAGTGTTTCGGGACAGGGATCCGAAAAACTGTTTTTT. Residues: CASSVSGQGSEKLFF.

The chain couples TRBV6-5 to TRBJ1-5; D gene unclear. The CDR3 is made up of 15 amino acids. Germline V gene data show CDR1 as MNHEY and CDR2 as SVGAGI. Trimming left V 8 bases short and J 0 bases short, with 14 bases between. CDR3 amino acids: CASRVAPNSNQPQHF. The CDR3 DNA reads TGTGCCAGCCGAGTCGCCCCTAATAGCAATCAGCCCCAGCATTTT.

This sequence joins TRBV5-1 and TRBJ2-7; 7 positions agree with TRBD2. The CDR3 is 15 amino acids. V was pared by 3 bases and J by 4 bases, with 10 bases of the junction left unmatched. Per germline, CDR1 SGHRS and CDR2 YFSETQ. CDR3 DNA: TGCGCCAGCAGCTCTCGGGGAGGGCCTACATACGAGCAGTACTTC. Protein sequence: CASSSRGGPTYEQYF. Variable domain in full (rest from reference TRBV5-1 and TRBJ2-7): KAGVTQTPRYLIKTRGQQVTLSCSPISGHRSVSWYQQTPGQGLQFLFEYFSETQRNKGNFPGRFSGRQFSNSRSEMNVSTLELGDSALYLCASSSRGGPTYEQYFGPGTRLTVT.

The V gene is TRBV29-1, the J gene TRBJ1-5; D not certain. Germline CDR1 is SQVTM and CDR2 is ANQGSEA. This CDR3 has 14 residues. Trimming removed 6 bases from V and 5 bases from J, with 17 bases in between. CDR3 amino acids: CSVQGGGTDQPQHF. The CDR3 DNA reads TGCAGCGTCCAAGGCGGCGGTACTGATCAGCCCCAGCATTTT.

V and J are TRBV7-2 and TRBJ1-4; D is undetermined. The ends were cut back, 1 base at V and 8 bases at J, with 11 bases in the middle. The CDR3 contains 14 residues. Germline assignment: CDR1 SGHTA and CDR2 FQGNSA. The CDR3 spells CASSLVPGEEKLFF. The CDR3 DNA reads TGTGCCAGCAGCTTAGTACCCGGGGAAGAAAAACTGTTTTTT.

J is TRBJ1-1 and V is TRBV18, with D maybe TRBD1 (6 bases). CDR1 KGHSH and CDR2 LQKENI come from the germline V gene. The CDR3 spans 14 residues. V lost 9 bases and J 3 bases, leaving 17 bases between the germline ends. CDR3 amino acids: CASSKPNRDTEAFF. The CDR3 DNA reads TGTGCCAGTTCAAAGCCGAACAGGGACACTGAAGCTTTCTTT.

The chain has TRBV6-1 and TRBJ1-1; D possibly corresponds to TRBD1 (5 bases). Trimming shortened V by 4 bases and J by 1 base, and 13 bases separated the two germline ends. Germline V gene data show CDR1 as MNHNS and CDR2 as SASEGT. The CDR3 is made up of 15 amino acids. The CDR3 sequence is CASSAPGKPNTEAFF. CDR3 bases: TGTGCCAGCAGTGCCCCAGGGAAACCGAACACTGAAGCTTTCTTT.

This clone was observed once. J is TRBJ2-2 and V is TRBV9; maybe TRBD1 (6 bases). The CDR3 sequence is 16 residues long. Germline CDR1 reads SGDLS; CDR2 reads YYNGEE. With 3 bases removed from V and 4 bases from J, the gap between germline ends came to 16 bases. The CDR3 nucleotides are TGTGCCAGCAGCGAAAACCTAGGGACACCCACCGGGGAGCTGTTTTTT. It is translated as CASSENLGTPTGELFF.

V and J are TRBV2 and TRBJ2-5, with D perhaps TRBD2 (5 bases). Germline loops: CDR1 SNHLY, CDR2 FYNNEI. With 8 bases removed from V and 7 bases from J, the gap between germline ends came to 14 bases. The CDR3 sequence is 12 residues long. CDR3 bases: TGTGCCAGCGGCGGGTCCCCGGGGACCCAGTACTTC. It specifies CASGGSPGTQYF.

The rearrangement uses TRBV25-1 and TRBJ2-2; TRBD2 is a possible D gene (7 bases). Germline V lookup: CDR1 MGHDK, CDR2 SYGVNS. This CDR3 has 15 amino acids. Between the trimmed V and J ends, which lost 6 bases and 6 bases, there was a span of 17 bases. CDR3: CASRVDLGGAGELFF. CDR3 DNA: TGTGCCAGCAGAGTCGACCTAGGGGGGGCCGGGGAGCTGTTTTTT.

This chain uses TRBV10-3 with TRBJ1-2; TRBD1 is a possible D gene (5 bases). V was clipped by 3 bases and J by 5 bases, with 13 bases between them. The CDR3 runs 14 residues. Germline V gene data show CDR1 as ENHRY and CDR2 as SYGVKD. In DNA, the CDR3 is TGTGCCATCAGTGACAGGGCAGGCGGATATGGCTACACCTTC. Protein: CAISDRAGGYGYTF.

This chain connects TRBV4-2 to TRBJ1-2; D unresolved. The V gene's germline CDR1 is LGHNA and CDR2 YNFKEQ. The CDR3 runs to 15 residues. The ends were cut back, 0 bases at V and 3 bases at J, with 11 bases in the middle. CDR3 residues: CASSQEAFRDYGYTF. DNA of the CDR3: TGTGCCAGCAGCCAAGAGGCATTCCGGGACTATGGCTACACCTTC.

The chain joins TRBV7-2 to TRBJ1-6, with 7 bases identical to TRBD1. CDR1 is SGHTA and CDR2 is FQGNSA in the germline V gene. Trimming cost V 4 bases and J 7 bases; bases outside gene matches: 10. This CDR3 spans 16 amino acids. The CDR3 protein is CASSSRDSGENSPLHF. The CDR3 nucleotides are TGTGCCAGCAGCTCACGGGACAGTGGAGAAAATTCACCCCTCCACTTT. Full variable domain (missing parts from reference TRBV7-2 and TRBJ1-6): GAGVSQSPSNKVTEKGKDVELRCDPISGHTALYWYRQSLGQGLEFLIYFQGNSAPDKSGLPSDRFSAERTGGSVSTLTIQRTQQEDSAVYLCASSSRDSGENSPLHFGNGTRLTVT.

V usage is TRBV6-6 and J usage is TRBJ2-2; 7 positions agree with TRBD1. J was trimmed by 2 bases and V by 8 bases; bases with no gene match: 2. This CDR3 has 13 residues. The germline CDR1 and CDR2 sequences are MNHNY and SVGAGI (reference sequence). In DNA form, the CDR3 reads TGTGCCAGCGACAGGGAAAACACCGGGGAGCTGTTTTTT. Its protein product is CASDRENTGELFF.

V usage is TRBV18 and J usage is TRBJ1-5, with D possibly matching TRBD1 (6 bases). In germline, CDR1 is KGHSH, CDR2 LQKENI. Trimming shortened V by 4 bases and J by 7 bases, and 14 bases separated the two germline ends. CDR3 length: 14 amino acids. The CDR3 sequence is CASSQQGYGQPQHF. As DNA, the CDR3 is TGTGCCAGCTCACAACAGGGATATGGGCAGCCCCAGCATTTT. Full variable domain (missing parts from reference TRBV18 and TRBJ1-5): NAGVMQNPRHLVRRRGQEARLRCSPMKGHSHVYWYRQLPEEGLKFMVYLQKENIIDESGMPKERFSAEFPKEGPSILRIQQVVRGDSAAYFCASSQQGYGQPQHFGDGTRLSIL.

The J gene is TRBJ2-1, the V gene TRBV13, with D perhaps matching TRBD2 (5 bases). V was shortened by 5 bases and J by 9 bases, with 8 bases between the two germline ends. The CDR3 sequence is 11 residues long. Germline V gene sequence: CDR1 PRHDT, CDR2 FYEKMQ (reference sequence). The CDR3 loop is CASSQSGEQFF. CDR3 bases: TGTGCCAGCAGCCAAAGCGGTGAGCAGTTCTTC.

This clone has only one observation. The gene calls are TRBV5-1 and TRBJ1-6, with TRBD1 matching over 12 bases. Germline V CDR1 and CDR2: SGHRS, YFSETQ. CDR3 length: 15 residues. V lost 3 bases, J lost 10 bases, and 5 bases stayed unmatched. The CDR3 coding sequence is TGCGCCAGCAGCTCCGGGACAGGGGGCGTCTCACCCCTCCACTTT. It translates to CASSSGTGGVSPLHF.

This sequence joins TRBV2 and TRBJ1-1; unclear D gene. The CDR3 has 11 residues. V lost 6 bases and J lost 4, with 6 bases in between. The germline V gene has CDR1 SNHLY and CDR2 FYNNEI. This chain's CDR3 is CASSRGTEAFF. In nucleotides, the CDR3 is TGTGCCAGCAGCCGGGGCACTGAAGCTTTCTTT.

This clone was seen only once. The CDR3 loop reads CASSSGQPNTEAFF. CDR3 bases: TGCGCCAGCAGCTCCGGACAGCCGAACACTGAAGCTTTCTTT. V and J are TRBV5-1 and TRBJ1-1; the D gene is possibly TRBD1 (6 bases). In germline, CDR1 is SGHRS, CDR2 YFSETQ. The CDR3 is made up of 14 amino acids. Deletions cut 3 bases from V and 1 base from J, with 10 bases between.

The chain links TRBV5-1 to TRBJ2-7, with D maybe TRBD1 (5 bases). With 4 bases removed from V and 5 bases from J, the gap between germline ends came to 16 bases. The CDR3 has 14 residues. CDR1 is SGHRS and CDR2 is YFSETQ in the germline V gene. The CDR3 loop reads CASSEQDARDEQYF. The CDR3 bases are TGCGCCAGCAGCGAACAGGATGCGCGTGACGAGCAGTACTTC.

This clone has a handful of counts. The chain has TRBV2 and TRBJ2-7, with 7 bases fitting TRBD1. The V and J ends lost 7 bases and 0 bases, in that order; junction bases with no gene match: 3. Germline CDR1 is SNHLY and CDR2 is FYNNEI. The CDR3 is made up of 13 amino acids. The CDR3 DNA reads TGTGCCAGCATAAGACAGGGCTCCTACGAGCAGTACTTC. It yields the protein CASIRQGSYEQYF.

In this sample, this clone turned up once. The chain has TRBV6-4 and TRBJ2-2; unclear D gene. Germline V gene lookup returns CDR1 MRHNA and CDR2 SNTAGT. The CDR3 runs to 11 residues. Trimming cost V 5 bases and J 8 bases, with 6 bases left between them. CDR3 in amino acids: CASSSQGELFF. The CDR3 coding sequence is TGTGCCAGCAGTTCTCAGGGGGAGCTGTTTTTT.